The clone carrying this TCR beta chain was seen only once. cDNA specific to TCR beta was made from about 550 ng of total RNA, with a constant-region primer employed for priming. Sequencing libraries for TCR beta derived from three nested multiplex PCR rounds that used slightly modified ARM-PCR. With TRBV1-TRBV30 forward primers and a C-beta reverse primer, the first two PCR rounds were run for about 10 cycles each. TCRdb ran MiXCR on the multiplex PCR reads and lists one entry per CDR3 protein. In the table there are hundreds of thousands of distinct CDR3 sequences, approximately 54% of which are singletons. CDR3 size: 13 residues. CDR1 and CDR2 from the germline V gene are MNHEY and SVGEGT. V shed 7 bases and J shed 2 bases, with 12 bases lying between them. The data derive from a study of tumor-infiltrating lymphocytes in primary liver carcinoma. Looking at the study overall: The tumors, T1-T3 N0M0 lesions, were about 4.2 to 11 cm across.

They got blood RNA out of unsorted whole blood and also pulled out germline DNA. This chain connects TRBV6-2 or TRBV6-3 to TRBJ2-7, with D perhaps matching TRBD2 (5 bases). The sequencing input was peripheral blood. The sequence came from a woman aged 25 to 39 with primary liver carcinoma and hepatitis B virus infection. The CDR3 protein is CASTEGSTYEQYF. CDR3 bases: TGTGCCAGCACTGAGGGTTCCACCTACGAGCAGTACTTC.